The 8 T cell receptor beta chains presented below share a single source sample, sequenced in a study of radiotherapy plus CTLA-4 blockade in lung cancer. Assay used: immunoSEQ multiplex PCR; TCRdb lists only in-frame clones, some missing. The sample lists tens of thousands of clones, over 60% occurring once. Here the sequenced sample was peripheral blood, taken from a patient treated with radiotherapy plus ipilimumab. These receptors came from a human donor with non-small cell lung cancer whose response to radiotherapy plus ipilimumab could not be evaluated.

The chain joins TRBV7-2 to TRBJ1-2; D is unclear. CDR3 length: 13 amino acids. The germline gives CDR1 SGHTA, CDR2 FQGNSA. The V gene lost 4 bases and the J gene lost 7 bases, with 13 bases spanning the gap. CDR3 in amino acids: CASSSRDHSGYTF. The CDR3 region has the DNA TGTGCCAGCAGCTCTCGGGATCATTCTGGCTACACCTTC.

DNA for the CDR3: TGTGCCAGCTCCCCCTCGGAGGATACGCAGTATTTT. It translates to CASSPSEDTQYF. The chain employs TRBV18 and TRBJ2-3; D is ambiguous. Trimming cost V 6 bases and J 6 bases, with 10 bases left between them. The CDR3 has 12 residues. Germline-derived CDR1 and CDR2 are KGHSH and LQKENI.

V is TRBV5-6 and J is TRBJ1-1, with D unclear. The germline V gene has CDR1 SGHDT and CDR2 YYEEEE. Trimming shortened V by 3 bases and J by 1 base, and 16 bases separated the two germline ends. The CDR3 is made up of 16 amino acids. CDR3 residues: CASSWEGNPANTEAFF. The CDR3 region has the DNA TGTGCCAGCAGCTGGGAGGGCAATCCCGCGAACACTGAAGCTTTCTTT.

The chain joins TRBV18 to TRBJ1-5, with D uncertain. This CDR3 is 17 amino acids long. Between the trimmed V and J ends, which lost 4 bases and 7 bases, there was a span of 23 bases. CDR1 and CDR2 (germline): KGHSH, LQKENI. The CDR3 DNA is TGTGCCAGCTCACGTTCGGGAAAGGGAAGGTTAGAGCAGCCCCAGCATTTT. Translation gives CASSRSGKGRLEQPQHF.

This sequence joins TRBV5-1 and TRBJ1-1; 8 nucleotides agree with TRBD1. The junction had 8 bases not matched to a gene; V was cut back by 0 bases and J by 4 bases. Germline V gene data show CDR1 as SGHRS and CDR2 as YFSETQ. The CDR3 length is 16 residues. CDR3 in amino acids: CASSLVSIQGGTEAFF. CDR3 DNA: TGCGCCAGCAGCTTGGTTAGCATACAGGGGGGCACTGAAGCTTTCTTT.

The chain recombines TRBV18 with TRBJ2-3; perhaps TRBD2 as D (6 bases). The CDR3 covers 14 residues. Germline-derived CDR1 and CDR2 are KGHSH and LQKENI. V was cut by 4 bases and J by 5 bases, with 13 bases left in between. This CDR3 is CASSLTSGVDTQYF. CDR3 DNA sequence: TGTGCCAGCTCACTCACGTCGGGGGTAGATACGCAGTATTTT.

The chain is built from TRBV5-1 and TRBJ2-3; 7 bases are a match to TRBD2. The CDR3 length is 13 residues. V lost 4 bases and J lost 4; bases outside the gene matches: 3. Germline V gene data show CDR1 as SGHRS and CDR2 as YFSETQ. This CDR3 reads CASSKGGADTQYF. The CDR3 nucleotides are TGCGCCAGCAGCAAGGGAGGGGCAGATACGCAGTATTTT. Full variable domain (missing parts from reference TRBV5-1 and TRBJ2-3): KAGVTQTPRYLIKTRGQQVTLSCSPISGHRSVSWYQQTPGQGLQFLFEYFSETQRNKGNFPGRFSGRQFSNSRSEMNVSTLELGDSALYLCASSKGGADTQYFGPGTRLTVL.

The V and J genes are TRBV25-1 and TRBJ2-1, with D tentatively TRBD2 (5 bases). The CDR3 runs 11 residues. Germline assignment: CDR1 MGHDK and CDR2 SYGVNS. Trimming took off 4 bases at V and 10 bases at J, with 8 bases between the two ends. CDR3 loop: CASSVGGEQFF. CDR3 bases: TGTGCCAGCAGTGTAGGAGGCGAGCAGTTCTTC. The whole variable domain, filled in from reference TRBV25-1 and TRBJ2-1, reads EADIYQTPRYLVIGTGKKITLECSQTMGHDKMYWYQQDPGMELHLIHYSYGVNSTEKGDLSSESTVSRIRTEHFPLTLESARPSHTSQYLCASSVGGEQFFGPGTRLTVL.